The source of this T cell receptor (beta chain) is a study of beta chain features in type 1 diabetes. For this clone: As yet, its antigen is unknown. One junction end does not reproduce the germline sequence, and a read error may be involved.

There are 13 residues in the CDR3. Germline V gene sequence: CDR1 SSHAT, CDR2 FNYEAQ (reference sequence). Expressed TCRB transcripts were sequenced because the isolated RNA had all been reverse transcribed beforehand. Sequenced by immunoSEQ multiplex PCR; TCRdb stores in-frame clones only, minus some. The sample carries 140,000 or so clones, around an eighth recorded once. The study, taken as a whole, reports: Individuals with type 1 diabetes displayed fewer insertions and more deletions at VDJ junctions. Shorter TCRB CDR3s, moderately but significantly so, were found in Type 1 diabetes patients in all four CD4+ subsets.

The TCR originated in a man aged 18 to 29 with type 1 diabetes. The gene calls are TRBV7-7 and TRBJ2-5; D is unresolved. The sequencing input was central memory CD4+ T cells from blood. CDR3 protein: CASSFQVQETQYF. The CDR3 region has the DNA TGTGCTAGCAGCTTTCAGGTTCAAGAGACCCAGTACTTC. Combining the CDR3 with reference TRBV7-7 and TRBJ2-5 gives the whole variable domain GAGVSQSPRYKVTKRGQDVTLRCDPISSHATLYWYQQALGQGPEFLTYFNYEAQPDKSGLPSDRFSAERPEGSISTLTIQRTEQRDSAMYRCASSFQVQETQYFGPGTRLLVL.